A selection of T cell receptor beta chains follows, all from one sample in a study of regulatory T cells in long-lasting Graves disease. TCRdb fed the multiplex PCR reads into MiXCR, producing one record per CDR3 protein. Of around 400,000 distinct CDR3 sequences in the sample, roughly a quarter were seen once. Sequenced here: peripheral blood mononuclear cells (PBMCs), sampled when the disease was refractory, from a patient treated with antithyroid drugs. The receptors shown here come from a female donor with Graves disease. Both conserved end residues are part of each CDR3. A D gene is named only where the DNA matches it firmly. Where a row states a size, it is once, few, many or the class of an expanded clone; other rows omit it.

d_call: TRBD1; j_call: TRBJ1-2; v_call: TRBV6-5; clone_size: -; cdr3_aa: CASSYKAGGSYGYTF; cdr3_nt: TGTGCCAGCAGTTACAAAGCAGGGGGCAGCTATGGCTACACCTTC
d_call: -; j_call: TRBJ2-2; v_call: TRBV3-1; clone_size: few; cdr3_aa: CASSLMHGSAGELFF; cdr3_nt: TGTGCCAGCAGCCTAATGCACGGGAGCGCCGGGGAGCTGTTTTTT
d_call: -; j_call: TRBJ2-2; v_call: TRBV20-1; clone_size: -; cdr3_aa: CSAEGPEHRELFF; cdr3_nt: TGCAGTGCTGAGGGCCCAGAGCACCGGGAGCTGTTTTTT
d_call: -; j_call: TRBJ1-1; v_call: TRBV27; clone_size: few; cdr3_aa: CASSSLVGASEAFF; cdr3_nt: TGTGCCAGCAGTTCTTTGGTCGGGGCCTCTGAAGCTTTCTTT
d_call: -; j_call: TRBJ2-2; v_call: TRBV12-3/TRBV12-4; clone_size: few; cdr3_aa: CASSDTGTRGELFF; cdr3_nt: TGTGCCAGCAGCGATACGGGGACACGCGGGGAGCTGTTTTTT
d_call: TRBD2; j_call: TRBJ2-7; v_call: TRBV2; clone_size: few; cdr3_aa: CASSDGAGPYEQYF; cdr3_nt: TGTGCCAGCAGTGATGGAGCGGGGCCCTACGAGCAGTACTTC
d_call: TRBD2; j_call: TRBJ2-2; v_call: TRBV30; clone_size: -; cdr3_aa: CAWSRLGPGGSHTGELFF; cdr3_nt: TGTGCCTGGAGCCGGTTGGGCCCTGGCGGGAGTCACACCGGGGAGCTGTTTTTT
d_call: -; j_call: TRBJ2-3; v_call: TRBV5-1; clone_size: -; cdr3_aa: CASSFEGLDTQYF; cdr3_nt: TGCGCCAGCAGCTTTGAGGGGCTAGATACGCAGTATTTT
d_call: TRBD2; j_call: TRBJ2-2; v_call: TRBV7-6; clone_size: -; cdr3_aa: CASSFSGGESGELFF; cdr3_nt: TGTGCCAGCAGCTTTTCGGGGGGAGAGTCCGGGGAGCTGTTTTTT
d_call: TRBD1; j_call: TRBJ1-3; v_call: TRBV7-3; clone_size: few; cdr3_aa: CASSSQGHTIYF; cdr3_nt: TGTGCCAGCAGCTCACAGGGGCACACCATATATTTT
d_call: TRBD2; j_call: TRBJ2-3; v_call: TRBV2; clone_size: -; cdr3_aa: CASRTTSRTTDTQYF; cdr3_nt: TGTGCCAGCAGGACGACTAGCCGAACCACAGATACGCAGTATTTT
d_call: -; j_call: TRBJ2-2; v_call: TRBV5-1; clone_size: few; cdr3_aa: CASSLAAGDTGELFF; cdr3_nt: TGCGCCAGCAGCTTGGCCGCTGGCGACACCGGGGAGCTGTTTTTT
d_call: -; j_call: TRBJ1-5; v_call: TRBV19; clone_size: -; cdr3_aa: CASSIQGISQPQHF; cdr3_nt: TGTGCCAGTAGTATACAGGGAATCAGTCAGCCCCAGCATTTT
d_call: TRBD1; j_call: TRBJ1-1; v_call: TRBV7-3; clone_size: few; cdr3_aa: CASSKPGQGLYPTEAFF; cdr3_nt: TGTGCCAGCAGCAAGCCCGGACAGGGGTTATATCCCACTGAAGCTTTCTTT
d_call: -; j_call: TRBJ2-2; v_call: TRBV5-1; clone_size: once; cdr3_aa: CASSYSPYGGANTGELSF; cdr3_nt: TGCGCCAGCAGCTATTCCCCTTATGGCGGGGCGAACACCGGGGAGCTGTCTTTT
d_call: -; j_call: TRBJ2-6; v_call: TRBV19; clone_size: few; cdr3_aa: CASSIVFASGANVLTF; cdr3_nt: TGTGCCAGTAGTATAGTCTTCGCTTCCGGGGCCAACGTCCTGACTTTC
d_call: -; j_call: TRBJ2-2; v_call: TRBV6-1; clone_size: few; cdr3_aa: CASTKIDTGELFF; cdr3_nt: TGTGCCAGCACCAAAATCGACACCGGGGAGCTGTTTTTT
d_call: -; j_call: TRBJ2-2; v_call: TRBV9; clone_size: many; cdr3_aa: CASSPDTGELFF; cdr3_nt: TGTGCCAGCAGCCCAGACACCGGGGAGCTGTTTTTT
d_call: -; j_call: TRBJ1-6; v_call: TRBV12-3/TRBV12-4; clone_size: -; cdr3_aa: CASSLKRFGYNSPLHF; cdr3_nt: TGTGCCAGCAGTTTAAAGCGGTTCGGTTATAATTCACCCCTCCACTTT
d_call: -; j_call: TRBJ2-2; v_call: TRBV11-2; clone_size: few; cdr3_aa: CASSQPLGVLPGELFF; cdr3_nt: TGTGCCAGCAGCCAACCCCTCGGAGTCCTCCCCGGGGAGCTGTTTTTT
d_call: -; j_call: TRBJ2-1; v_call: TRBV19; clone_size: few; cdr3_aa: CASSIGRNNEQFF; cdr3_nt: TGTGCCAGTAGTATCGGCAGAAACAATGAGCAGTTCTTC
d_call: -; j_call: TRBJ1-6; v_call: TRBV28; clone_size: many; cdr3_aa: CASSLLGRINSPLHF; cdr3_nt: TGTGCCAGCAGTTTATTGGGGCGCATTAATTCACCCCTCCACTTT
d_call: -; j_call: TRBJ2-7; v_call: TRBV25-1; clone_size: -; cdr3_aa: CACSTAYEQYF; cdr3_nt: TGTGCCTGCAGTACTGCCTACGAGCAGTACTTC
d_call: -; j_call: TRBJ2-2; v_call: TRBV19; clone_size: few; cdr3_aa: CASSLVHTGELFF; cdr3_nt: TGTGCCAGTAGTTTGGTCCACACCGGGGAGCTGTTTTTT
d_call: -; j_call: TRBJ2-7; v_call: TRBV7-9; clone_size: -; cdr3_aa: CASSQGRDYEQYF; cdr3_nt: TGTGCCAGCAGCCAGGGACGGGACTACGAGCAGTACTTC
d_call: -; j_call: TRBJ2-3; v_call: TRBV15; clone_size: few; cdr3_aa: CATSERSRSDHTQYF; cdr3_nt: TGTGCCACCAGCGAGCGATCTCGAAGTGACCATACGCAGTATTTT
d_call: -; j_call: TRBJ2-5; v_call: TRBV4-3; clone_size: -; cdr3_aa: CVSSQDWGVRETQYF; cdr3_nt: TGCGTCAGCAGCCAAGATTGGGGGGTGCGGGAGACCCAGTACTTC
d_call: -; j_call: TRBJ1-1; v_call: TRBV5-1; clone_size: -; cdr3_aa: CASSSVEGMNTEAFF; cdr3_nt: TGCGCCAGCAGCTCGGTCGAAGGCATGAACACTGAAGCTTTCTTT
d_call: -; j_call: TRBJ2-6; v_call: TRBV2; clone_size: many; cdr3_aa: CASSDWVGQGGNSGANVLTF; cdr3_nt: TGTGCCAGCAGTGATTGGGTGGGGCAGGGCGGAAACTCTGGGGCCAACGTCCTGACTTTC
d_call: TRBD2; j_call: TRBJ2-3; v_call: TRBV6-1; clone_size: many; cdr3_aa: CASSPGLAGIDTQYF; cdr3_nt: TGTGCCAGCAGTCCTGGACTAGCGGGAATAGATACGCAGTATTTT
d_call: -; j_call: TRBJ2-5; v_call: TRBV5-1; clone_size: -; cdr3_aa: CASSSTGGVTRYF; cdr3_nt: TGCGCCAGCAGTTCGACAGGTGGAGTGACCCGGTACTTC
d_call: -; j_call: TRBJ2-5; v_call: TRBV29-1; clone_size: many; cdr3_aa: CSVEHREETQYF; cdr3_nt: TGCAGCGTAGAGCACCGGGAGGAGACCCAGTACTTC
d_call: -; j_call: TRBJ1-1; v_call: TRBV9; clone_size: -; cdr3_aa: CASSVVGNMNTEAFF; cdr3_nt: TGTGCCAGCAGCGTAGTTGGAAACATGAACACTGAAGCTTTCTTT
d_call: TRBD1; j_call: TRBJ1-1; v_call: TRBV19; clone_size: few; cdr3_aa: CASSPFPDRVDTEAFF; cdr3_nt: TGTGCCAGTAGTCCCTTCCCGGACAGGGTAGACACTGAAGCTTTCTTT
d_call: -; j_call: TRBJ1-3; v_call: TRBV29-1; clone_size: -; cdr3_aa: CSVEGNGNTIYF; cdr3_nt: TGCAGCGTTGAAGGCAATGGAAACACCATATATTTT
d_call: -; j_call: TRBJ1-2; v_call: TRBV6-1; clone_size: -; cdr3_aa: CASALFSGLSLGGYTF; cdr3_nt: TGTGCCAGCGCGTTATTCTCTGGGCTGAGCCTCGGCGGCTACACCTTC
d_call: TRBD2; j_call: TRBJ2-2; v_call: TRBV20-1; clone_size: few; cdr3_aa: CSAPSLLAGAGELFF; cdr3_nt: TGCAGTGCTCCCTCGTTGCTAGCGGGAGCCGGGGAGCTGTTTTTT
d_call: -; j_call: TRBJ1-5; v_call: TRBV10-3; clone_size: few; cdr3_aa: CAISEVAGVQPQHF; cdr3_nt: TGTGCCATCAGTGAGGTCGCAGGGGTTCAGCCCCAGCATTTT
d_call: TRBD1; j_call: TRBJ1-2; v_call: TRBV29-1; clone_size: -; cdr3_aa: CSVQTDRADGYTF; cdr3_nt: TGCAGCGTTCAGACCGACAGGGCCGATGGCTACACCTTC
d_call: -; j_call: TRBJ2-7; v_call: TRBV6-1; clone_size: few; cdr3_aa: CASSGKRDEQYF; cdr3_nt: TGTGCCAGCAGTGGAAAGCGGGACGAGCAGTACTTC
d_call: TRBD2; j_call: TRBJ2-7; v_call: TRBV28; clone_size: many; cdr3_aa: CASSLERENTYEQYF; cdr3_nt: TGTGCCAGCAGTTTAGAGCGGGAAAATACCTACGAGCAGTACTTC